One and the same sample provided the 28 T cell receptor beta chains below, sequenced in a study of low-dose radiotherapy and immunotherapy resistance in tumors. Priming of first-strand cDNA relied on TRAV- and TRBV-specific primers (covering alpha and beta chains). With a V-primer adapter and a constant-region primer, TCRs were amplified for around 20 PCR cycles. MiXCR, applied by TCRdb to the reads, yields one record per CDR3 protein. The data contain more than 70,000 distinct CDR3 sequences, less than 25% of them singletons. Specified time point: after trial treatment. Stated treatment: LDRT plus nivolumab, ipilimumab, low-dose cyclophosphamide and aspirin (RACIN trial). This specimen was PBMCs, taken after low-dose radiotherapy plus immunotherapy. These receptors were obtained from a female donor with ovarian cancer.

This clonotype was seen repeatedly, ten times or more. V and J are TRBV19 and TRBJ2-3; the D gene is possibly TRBD2 (5 bases). Germline V gives CDR1 LNHDA, CDR2 SQIVND (reference sequence). The CDR3 has 13 amino acids. V was clipped by 5 bases and J by 3 bases, with 9 bases between them. The CDR3 spells CASSLGRTDTQYF. The CDR3 DNA follows: TGTGCCAGTAGTTTGGGGAGAACAGATACGCAGTATTTT.

This clonotype was counted at least ten times. The chain links TRBV12-3 or TRBV12-4 to TRBJ1-1; D is uncertain. Trimming stripped 6 bases from V and 1 base from J, with 6 bases between. CDR3 length equals 12 residues. The CDR3 reads CASRVRNTEAFF. CDR3 in DNA: TGTGCCAGCAGAGTCAGGAACACTGAAGCTTTCTTT.

This clonotype was recorded a few times. This chain joins TRBV20-1 and TRBJ2-7; D is possibly TRBD2 (5 bases). The CDR3 sequence is 13 residues long. Trimming removed 6 bases at V and 3 bases at J, with 15 bases between. Germline assignment: CDR1 DFQATT and CDR2 SNEGSKA (reference sequence). For the CDR3, the DNA is TGCAGTGCCCCCACGCCTGGACTCTACGAGCAGTACTTC. It yields the protein CSAPTPGLYEQYF.

For this clonotype: With a far larger clone one base away, a read error is the likely cause. This chain links TRBV5-1 with TRBJ2-2; maybe TRBD2 (5 bases). This CDR3 is 12 amino acids long. CDR1 and CDR2 (germline): SGHRS, YFSETQ. The CDR3: CASSSGIVELFF. The CDR3 DNA follows: TGTGCCAGCAGCTCGGGGATCGTGGAGCTGTTTTTT.

This clonotype was seen ten or more times. The V gene is TRBV5-1, the J gene TRBJ2-1; 8 nucleotides align to TRBD1. V dropped 5 bases and J dropped 10; count of bases not matched to a gene: 17. The CDR3 has 16 residues. From germline, CDR1 is SGHRS and CDR2 YFSETQ. This CDR3 reads CASSHPYSGQALEQFF. CDR3 DNA: TGCGCCAGCAGTCACCCTTACTCGGGACAGGCCCTAGAGCAGTTCTTC.

This clonotype was observed many times. The gene calls are TRBV11-3 and TRBJ1-4; the D is unclear. The CDR3 is made up of 12 amino acids. Trimming removed 5 bases at V and 6 bases at J, with 7 bases between. The germline V gene encodes CDR1 SGHNT and CDR2 YENEEA. CDR3 coding DNA: TGTGCCAGCAGCCGCGGGGATGAAAAACTGTTTTTT. Its protein product is CASSRGDEKLFF. Full variable domain (outside the CDR3, taken from reference TRBV11-3 and TRBJ1-4): EAGVVQSPRYKIIEKKQPVAFWCNPISGHNTLYWYLQNLGQGPELLIRYENEEAVDDSQLPKDRFSAERLKGVDSTLKIQPAELGDSAVYLCASSRGDEKLFFGSGTQLSVL.

In the case of this clonotype: One base separates it from a far larger clone, so it is likely a read error. The chain is built from TRBV6-2 or TRBV6-3 and TRBJ2-1, with TRBD1 identical over 11 bases. In germline, CDR1 is MNHEY, CDR2 SVGEGT. This CDR3 contains 15 residues. J was trimmed by 10 bases and V by 5 bases; bases with no gene match: 10. The CDR3 loop reads CASSERTGGVYEQFF. The CDR3 nucleotides are TGTGCCAGCAGTGAACGGACAGGGGGCGTCTACGAGCAGTTCTTC.

This clonotype showed up many times. The chain carries TRBV29-1 and TRBJ1-1, with D uncertain. V lost 7 bases and J 5 bases, leaving 11 bases between the germline ends. Germline CDR1 and CDR2: SQVTM and ANQGSEA. The CDR3 spans 11 residues. Here the CDR3 reads CSARIGTEAFF. The DNA of the CDR3 is TGCAGCGCTCGTATAGGAACTGAAGCTTTCTTT.

This clonotype occurred many times. The DNA of the CDR3 is TGTGCCAGCAGCTTCACAGGAGCCTACAATGAGCAGTTCTTC. Protein sequence: CASSFTGAYNEQFF. The rearrangement joins TRBV7-2 to TRBJ2-1; D is perhaps TRBD1 (5 bases). CDR3 size: 14 residues. Germline CDR1 and CDR2: SGHTA and FQGNSA. V lost 3 bases and J lost 2, with 8 bases in between.

This clonotype has at least ten counts. The chain employs TRBV5-5 and TRBJ2-1; tentatively, D is TRBD2 (6 bases). V was shortened by 0 bases and J by 1 base, with 14 bases between the two germline ends. CDR1 and CDR2 from the germline V gene are SGHKS and YYEKEE (reference sequence). CDR3 size: 17 residues. The CDR3 loop reads CASSLVDARGSYNEQFF. The CDR3 nucleotides are TGTGCCAGCAGCTTGGTGGACGCCCGGGGGTCCTACAATGAGCAGTTCTTC.

This clonotype was found many times. This chain connects TRBV7-2 to TRBJ2-1; possibly TRBD1 for D (5 bases). Germline CDR1 is SGHTA and CDR2 is FQGNSA. The length of the CDR3 is 15 residues. Trimming pared 1 base from V and 0 bases from J, leaving 7 bases between. Here the CDR3 reads CASSLGGASYNEQFF. In DNA, the CDR3 is TGTGCCAGCAGCTTAGGTGGGGCCTCCTACAATGAGCAGTTCTTC. The full variable domain, completed using reference TRBV7-2 and TRBJ2-1, is GAGVSQSPSNKVTEKGKDVELRCDPISGHTALYWYRQSLGQGLEFLIYFQGNSAPDKSGLPSDRFSAERTGGSVSTLTIQRTQQEDSAVYLCASSLGGASYNEQFFGPGTRLTVL.

Ten or more counts support this clonotype. The rearrangement joins TRBV3-1 to TRBJ2-6; no clear D gene. The CDR3 sequence is 16 residues long. Between the trimmed V and J ends, which lost 2 bases and 1 base, there was a span of 9 bases. The V gene's germline CDR1 is LGHDT and CDR2 YNNKEL (reference sequence). In DNA, the CDR3 is TGTGCCAGCAGCCAATTGTACGGGTCTGGGGCCAACGTCCTGACTTTC. This sequence encodes CASSQLYGSGANVLTF.

This clonotype was seen many times. The chain combines TRBV5-6 with TRBJ2-1, with 11 nucleotides matching TRBD1. CDR1 and CDR2 from the germline V gene are SGHDT and YYEEEE. J was trimmed by 4 bases and V by 3 bases; bases with no gene match: 6. The CDR3 extends over 16 amino acids. The CDR3 nucleotides are TGTGCCAGCAGCTCCCCCGGACAGGGGGCGTACAATGAGCAGTTCTTC. Protein: CASSSPGQGAYNEQFF.

This clonotype has a count of ten or more. The chain combines TRBV15 with TRBJ1-4; D gene ambiguous. CDR3 size: 15 residues. V was pared by 4 bases and J by 6 bases, with 15 bases between. The germline V gene has CDR1 LNHNV and CDR2 YYDKDF (reference sequence). Here the CDR3 reads CATSNLDRADEKLFF. CDR3 sequence (DNA): TGTGCCACCAGCAACCTCGACCGGGCGGATGAAAAACTGTTTTTT.

Concerning this clonotype itself: With only one base between it and a far larger clone, this is likely a read error. This CDR3 is missing its conserved last phenylalanine or tryptophan, likely due to a read error. The J gene is TRBJ1-2, the V gene TRBV27; D gene uncertain. The ends were cut back, 7 bases at V and 2 bases at J, with 8 bases in the middle. The CDR3 contains 12 residues. Germline loops: CDR1 MNHEY, CDR2 SMNVEV (reference sequence). CDR3 in amino acids: CASIDGNYGYTY. The CDR3 region has the DNA TGTGCCAGCATCGATGGAAACTATGGCTACACCTAC.

Many counts were recorded for this clonotype. The chain combines TRBV7-2 with TRBJ2-7; maybe TRBD1 (6 bases). V gave up 5 bases and J gave up 3 bases, with 11 bases separating them. The CDR3 length is 13 residues. The V gene's germline CDR1 is SGHTA and CDR2 FQGNSA. The CDR3 loop reads CASSRTESYEQYF. The CDR3 nucleotides read TGTGCCAGCAGCCGGACAGAGAGCTACGAGCAGTACTTC.

This clonotype was seen ten or more times. The chain carries TRBV6-2 or TRBV6-3 and TRBJ2-7; weak D call: TRBD2 (7 bases). Germline CDR1 and CDR2: MNHEY and SVGEGT. Trimming stripped 5 bases from V and 4 bases from J, with 15 bases between. The CDR3 length is 14 residues. Written as DNA, the CDR3 is TGTGCCAGCAGTAAGGGGGGACTACCTTACGAGCAGTACTTC. The encoded protein is CASSKGGLPYEQYF.

This chain uses TRBV5-6 with TRBJ2-7, with D tentatively TRBD2 (5 bases). CDR3 length equals 16 residues. With 2 bases removed from V and 0 bases from J, the gap between germline ends came to 15 bases. Germline V gene sequence: CDR1 SGHDT, CDR2 YYEEEE. CDR3 nucleotide sequence: TGTGCCAGCAGCTTTAGAGGGTTTGACTCCTCCTACGAGCAGTACTTC. This sequence encodes CASSFRGFDSSYEQYF.

Ten or more counts support this clonotype. The CDR3 DNA reads as TGTGCCTCCTCCGGCTCCTCCGGGAGGAACAATGAGCAGTTCTTC. This codes for CASSGSSGRNNEQFF. This chain connects TRBV5-5 to TRBJ2-1, with TRBD2 matching over 7 bases. The germline V gene has CDR1 SGHKS and CDR2 YYEKEE (reference sequence). V was pared by 10 bases and J by 5 bases, with 15 bases of the junction left unmatched. The CDR3 loop spans 15 amino acids.

This clonotype has just a few counts. This chain joins TRBV4-3 and TRBJ2-7; the D call may be TRBD1 or TRBD2 (6 bases each). Germline assignment: CDR1 LGHNA and CDR2 YSLEER. V was trimmed by 1 base and J by 4 bases, leaving 14 bases between them. This CDR3 is 15 amino acids long. CDR3 DNA: TGCGCCAGCAGCCAAGGGGCCGGGGGCAAGTACGAGCAGTACTTC. It translates to CASSQGAGGKYEQYF.

This clonotype was detected many times. J is TRBJ2-2 and V is TRBV29-1; a weak D match, TRBD1 (6 bases). The germline V and J ends were trimmed by 3 bases and 5 bases, with 16 bases remaining between them. This CDR3 spans 15 amino acids. Germline CDR1 reads SQVTM; CDR2 reads ANQGSEA. CDR3: CSVDVYRQGTGELFF. As DNA, the CDR3 is TGCAGCGTTGATGTTTACCGTCAGGGGACCGGGGAGCTGTTTTTT.

The V call is TRBV20-1, the J call TRBJ1-5, with TRBD1 identical over 8 bases. The CDR3 contains 13 residues. Trimming cost V 3 bases and J 7 bases; bases outside gene matches: 5. The germline V gene encodes CDR1 DFQATT and CDR2 SNEGSKA (reference sequence). CDR3 DNA: TGCAGTGCTAGGGACAGGGTCGAACAGCCCCAGCATTTT. Encoded protein: CSARDRVEQPQHF.

Notes on this clonotype: The junction does not match germline at one end; this may be a read error. This chain links TRBV12-3 or TRBV12-4 with TRBJ2-6; D call uncertain. The CDR3 contains 12 residues. The CDR3 sequence: CACSLHSFVLTF. In DNA form, the CDR3 reads TGTGCCTGCAGCCTCCATTCATTCGTCCTGACTTTC.

This clonotype was observed at least ten times. This chain joins TRBV7-2 and TRBJ2-3; 7 positions match TRBD1. Germline CDR1 SGHTA, CDR2 FQGNSA. V gave up 3 bases and J gave up 4 bases; unmatched junction bases: 4. There are 14 residues in the CDR3. CDR3 DNA sequence: TGTGCCAGCAGCTTTACAGGGGCGGCAGATACGCAGTATTTT. It codes for CASSFTGAADTQYF.

This clonotype has ten or more counts. The rearrangement uses TRBV28 and TRBJ2-3; TRBD1 might be the D (6 bases). CDR3 length: 18 amino acids. CDR1 is MDHEN and CDR2 is SYDVKM in the germline V gene. Deletions cut 1 base from V and 2 bases from J, with 19 bases between. For the CDR3, the DNA is TGTGCCAGCAGTTTATCCAGGGGATTGGGTATGCTCACAGATACGCAGTATTTT. Translating gives CASSLSRGLGMLTDTQYF.

The count of this clonotype is one. V and J are TRBV27 and TRBJ1-2; perhaps TRBD1 as D (5 bases). Between the trimmed V and J ends, which lost 1 base and 3 bases, there was a span of 12 bases. The CDR3 consists of 15 residues. Germline CDR1 reads MNHEY; CDR2 reads SMNVEV (reference sequence). The DNA of the CDR3 is TGTGCCAGCAGTTTATATCCAGGGAGCCACTATGGCTACACCTTC. Translating it yields CASSLYPGSHYGYTF.

CDR3 sequence reads: CASSQGQGTEKLFF. In DNA, the CDR3 is TGCGCCAGCAGCCAAGGACAGGGGACGGAAAAACTGTTTTTT. This chain connects TRBV4-3 to TRBJ1-4, with 8 bases matching TRBD1. Germline V gene lookup returns CDR1 LGHNA and CDR2 YSLEER. The junction had 3 bases not matched to a gene; V was cut back by 1 base and J by 8 bases. The CDR3 has 14 residues.

This clonotype was detected ten times or more. The DNA for the CDR3 is TGTGCCAGCAGTCCGCACGACCGGGCCGGTGAGCCCCAGCATTTT. Translation gives CASSPHDRAGEPQHF. V and J are TRBV12-3 or TRBV12-4 and TRBJ1-5, with D unresolved. There are 15 residues in the CDR3. V lost 5 bases and J lost 8, with 19 bases in between.